Here is one T cell receptor beta chain with its context. Authors' processing steps: Cell counts per sample came from amplifying reference gene primers. Using immunoSEQ multiplex PCR, the repertoire was profiled, and TCRdb retains in-frame clones only, with some absent. That table gives V, J and clone size, and the DNA gave D and trimming. Of about 240,000 clones listed, 75% to 85% are singletons. This sample was included in a study of blood T cell repertoires in COVID-19. Study context: The samples span acute and convalescent COVID-19 from the United States, Italy and Spain. Sources were T cells, B-cell-depleted T cells, or PBMCs; the material itself was cDNA or gDNA.

The CDR3 extends over 10 amino acids. Germline V lookup: CDR1 SQVTM, CDR2 ANQGSEA. The ends were cut back, 4 bases at V and 7 bases at J, with 7 bases in the middle. The TCR sequence derives from a human donor in a cohort sampled during active COVID-19. What was sequenced was peripheral blood. V is TRBV29-1 and J is TRBJ1-1, with D uncertain. The CDR3 region has the DNA TGCAGCGTTGTTCAGGTTGAAGCTTTCTTT. Amino acids: CSVVQVEAFF.